This entry lists 14 T cell receptor beta chains sequenced from one sample in a study of early T cells in non-severe SARS-CoV-2 infection. TCRdb used MiXCR to reprocess the 5' RACE reads, holding one entry per CDR3 protein. Of under 40,000 distinct CDR3 sequences detected, approximately 5.8% appear once; the ten largest clones hold 7.6%. The sequenced sample was whole blood. The source is an adult who was a healthcare worker with PCR-confirmed SARS-CoV-2 infection or an uninfected control (not recorded which).

This chain links TRBV6-5 with TRBJ1-3, with D possibly matching TRBD1 (5 bases). Looked up from germline, CDR1 is MNHEY and CDR2 is SVGAGI. V lost 5 bases and J 0 bases, leaving 14 bases between the germline ends. The CDR3 is made up of 16 amino acids. CDR3 residues: CASSPPGGSSGNTIYF. The CDR3 nucleotides read TGTGCCAGCAGTCCCCCCGGGGGGTCCTCTGGAAACACCATATATTTT.

In its sample, this clonotype was seen many times. The V call is TRBV3-2, the J call TRBJ2-7; the table names TRBD1, a call not compared with the DNA. TRBV3-2 constitutes a pseudogene. The CDR3 spans 13 residues. CDR3 bases: TGTGCCAGCAGCCATGCAGGGGGATACGAGCAGTACTTC. Its protein product is CASSHAGGYEQYF.

This clonotype was recorded at least ten times. This sequence joins TRBV20-1 and TRBJ2-7, with 8 bases matching TRBD2. V trimming: 3 bases; J trimming: 3 bases; junction bases outside the gene matches: 4. The germline CDR1 and CDR2 sequences are DFQATT and SNEGSKA (reference sequence). The CDR3 consists of 13 residues. The CDR3 reads CSASGRALYEQYF. CDR3 in DNA: TGCAGTGCTAGCGGGAGGGCTCTCTACGAGCAGTACTTC.

This clonotype showed up many times. The chain couples TRBV5-5 to TRBJ2-3; 9 bases align to TRBD2. Germline values: CDR1 SGHKS, CDR2 YYEKEE (reference sequence). This CDR3 spans 16 amino acids. V trimming: 0 bases; J trimming: 3 bases; junction bases outside the gene matches: 5. Here the CDR3 reads CASSLALAGITDTQYF. CDR3 nucleotides: TGTGCCAGCAGCTTGGCCCTAGCGGGGATTACAGATACGCAGTATTTT.

In its sample, this clonotype was seen many times. The rearrangement joins TRBV3-1 to TRBJ2-5, with 9 bases lining up with TRBD2. Germline values: CDR1 LGHDT, CDR2 YNNKEL (reference sequence). This CDR3 comprises 18 residues. V lost 4 bases and J lost 2; bases outside the gene matches: 14. CDR3 sequence reads: CASSPPFAGGPSQETQYF. The CDR3 bases are TGTGCCAGCAGCCCTCCCTTCGCGGGGGGGCCGTCGCAAGAGACCCAGTACTTC.

This clonotype was seen ten or more times. V usage is TRBV7-2 and J usage is TRBJ2-7; D is possibly TRBD1 (6 bases). Trimming pared 7 bases from V and 3 bases from J, leaving 19 bases between. CDR3 size: 15 residues. CDR1 and CDR2 from the germline V gene are SGHTA and FQGNSA. DNA of the CDR3: TGTGCCAGCAATTCCAGGGGTCCCTCTCGCTACGAGCAGTACTTC. Translated, it gives CASNSRGPSRYEQYF.

This clonotype occurred many times. CDR3 nucleotides: TGTGCCTGGAGTGCTCTGGTGGGAAACACTGAAGCTTTCTTT. As protein: CAWSALVGNTEAFF. The chain has TRBV30 and TRBJ1-1; D remains unclear. Trimming took off 1 base at V and 2 bases at J, with 11 bases between the two ends. The CDR3 extends over 14 amino acids. Germline-derived CDR1 and CDR2 are GTSNPN and SVGIG (reference sequence).

This clonotype has ten or more counts. V gene TRBV7-9 combines with J gene TRBJ2-7, with D maybe TRBD1 (5 bases). Germline V gene lookup returns CDR1 SEHNR and CDR2 FQNEAQ (reference sequence). The CDR3 runs to 12 residues. Trimming took 2 bases from V and 9 from J, leaving 11 bases between them. The chain's CDR3 is CASSLWQGWQYF. The CDR3 region has the DNA TGTGCCAGCAGCTTATGGCAGGGTTGGCAGTACTTC.

Ten or more counts support this clonotype. The rearrangement links TRBV7-9 to TRBJ2-7; unclear D gene. The CDR3 length is 13 residues. Between the trimmed V and J ends, which lost 5 bases and 3 bases, there was a span of 11 bases. Germline CDR1 SEHNR, CDR2 FQNEAQ (reference sequence). DNA of the CDR3: TGTGCCAGCAGCGGCCCCCATATCTACGAGCAGTACTTC. Translated: CASSGPHIYEQYF. The complete variable domain, with remaining parts taken from reference TRBV7-9 and TRBJ2-7, reads DTGVSQNPRHKITKRGQNVTFRCDPISEHNRLYWYRQTLGQGPEFLTYFQNEAQLEKSRLLSDRFSAERPKGSFSTLEIQRTEQGDSAMYLCASSGPHIYEQYFGPGTRLTVT.

This clonotype was found many times. This sequence joins TRBV20-1 and TRBJ2-1, with a weak D call TRBD2 (7 bases). Trimming stripped 1 base from V and 0 bases from J, with 13 bases between. CDR3 length equals 16 residues. In germline, CDR1 is DFQATT, CDR2 SNEGSKA (reference sequence). The CDR3, as DNA: TGCAGTGCTAGAGGGGAGGGGGTGAGCTCCTACAATGAGCAGTTCTTC. Amino acid sequence: CSARGEGVSSYNEQFF.

This clonotype was counted ten times or more. The rearrangement joins TRBV7-6 to TRBJ2-2, with D unclear. The CDR3 spans 13 residues. Germline CDR1 is SGHVS and CDR2 is FNYEAQ. The V gene lost 5 bases and the J gene lost 7 bases, with 11 bases spanning the gap. CDR3 sequence: CASSRNRGGELFF. The CDR3 DNA sequence: TGTGCCAGCAGCCGGAATAGAGGCGGGGAGCTGTTTTTT.

This clonotype was counted ten times or more. J is TRBJ1-2 and V is TRBV6-5; 12 bases align to TRBD1. The V gene end was trimmed by 6 bases and the J gene end by 4 bases; junction bases not matched to a gene: 12. The V gene's germline CDR1 is MNHEY and CDR2 SVGAGI. This CDR3 spans 17 amino acids. CDR3 coding DNA: TGTGCCAGCAGCTACCGGGACAGGGGGCCGTTTGGCTATGGCTACACCTTC. It codes for CASSYRDRGPFGYGYTF.

This clonotype was seen ten or more times. The rearrangement uses TRBV7-3 and TRBJ2-2; D is unresolved. The V end was cut by 0 bases, the J end by 0 bases, with 2 bases between. The CDR3 sequence is 14 residues long. Germline CDR1 reads SGHTA; CDR2 reads FQGTGA. The CDR3 spells CASSLTPNTGELFF. The CDR3, as DNA: TGTGCCAGCAGCTTAACTCCGAACACCGGGGAGCTGTTTTTT.

This clonotype was counted many times. The chain joins TRBV13 to TRBJ2-2, with no clear D. The CDR3 is 15 residues long. V lost 4 bases and J 5 bases, leaving 14 bases between the germline ends. The V gene's germline CDR1 is PRHDT and CDR2 FYEKMQ (reference sequence). As DNA, the CDR3 is TGTGCCAGCAGCTCTAGGGAAGTCAGGACCGGGGAGCTGTTTTTT. It encodes CASSSREVRTGELFF. Together with reference TRBV13 and TRBJ2-2, the CDR3 gives the full variable domain: AAGVIQSPRHLIKEKRETATLKCYPIPRHDTVYWYQQGPGQDPQFLISFYEKMQSDKGSIPDRFSAQQFSDYHSELNMSSLELGDSALYFCASSSREVRTGELFFGEGSRLTVL.